Listed here are 30 T cell receptor beta chains from one sample, sequenced in a study of blood T cell repertoires in COVID-19. Repertoires were generated with immunoSEQ multiplex PCR, while TCRdb's copy carries only in-frame clones and drops some. The data show about 100,000 clones, around nine tenths seen once. The sequenced sample was peripheral blood. The receptors were sampled from a human donor in a cohort sampled during active COVID-19.

The rearrangement joins TRBV6-1 to TRBJ2-7, with D perhaps matching TRBD1 (6 bases). The CDR3 has 16 amino acids. The germline V and J ends were trimmed by 2 bases and 8 bases, with 22 bases remaining between them. CDR1 MNHNS and CDR2 SASEGT come from the germline V gene. The CDR3 coding sequence is TGTGCCAGCAGTGAAATTCAGGGGCTGAAGGGCTCAAAGCAGTACTTC. Its translation: CASSEIQGLKGSKQYF.

This chain connects TRBV6-5 to TRBJ1-1; 7 nucleotides match TRBD1. This CDR3 region has 14 residues. Per the germline V gene, CDR1 is MNHEY and CDR2 is SVGAGI. Trimming took 7 bases from V and 5 from J; bases not matched to a gene: 10. The CDR3 DNA reads as TGTGCCAGCATCCAGACCCAGGGGGAAACTGAAGCTTTCTTT. It translates to CASIQTQGETEAFF.

V usage is TRBV28 and J usage is TRBJ1-1; TRBD1 aligns across 10 bases. Germline CDR1 reads MDHEN; CDR2 reads SYDVKM. The CDR3 totals 13 residues. J was trimmed by 5 bases and V by 8 bases; bases with no gene match: 5. This chain's CDR3 is CASYDRGRTEAFF. CDR3 sequence (DNA): TGTGCCAGCTACGACAGGGGGCGAACTGAAGCTTTCTTT.

This chain connects TRBV6-5 to TRBJ2-7; 8 positions match TRBD2. The CDR3 has 14 residues. V lost 4 bases to trimming and J lost 10 bases; unmatched junction nucleotides: 12. From germline, CDR1 is MNHEY and CDR2 SVGAGI. CDR3 coding DNA: TGTGCCAGCAGTTCAGGACCGGGACTAGGGATTCAGTACTTC. It is translated as CASSSGPGLGIQYF.

The chain uses TRBV5-1 and TRBJ2-7, with 8 bases fitting TRBD1. Germline V gene lookup returns CDR1 SGHRS and CDR2 YFSETQ. The CDR3 loop spans 14 amino acids. After removal of 4 bases from V and 4 bases from J, the junction contained 7 bases not matched to a gene. CDR3 in amino acids: CASSPGTGLYEQYF. The CDR3 nucleotides read TGCGCCAGCAGCCCCGGGACAGGACTTTACGAGCAGTACTTC.

The chain carries TRBV3-1 (or the pseudogene TRBV3-2) and TRBJ2-5; D remains unclear. The germline V and J ends were trimmed by 5 bases and 5 bases, with 9 bases remaining between them. The CDR3 extends over 12 amino acids. The germline CDR1 and CDR2 sequences are LGHDT and YNNKEL (reference sequence). CDR3 residues: CASSISRETQYF. CDR3 nucleotide sequence: TGTGCCAGCAGCATCTCTCGGGAGACCCAGTACTTC.

The V and J genes are TRBV7-2 and TRBJ2-3; TRBD1 matches at 7 bases. CDR1 is SGHTA, CDR2 FQGNSA, per germline. This CDR3 comprises 14 residues. Unmatched junction bases numbered 8, after V lost 3 bases and J lost 8 bases. As DNA, the CDR3 is TGTGCCAGCAGCTTGAAACACCCAGGGGGTACGCAGTATTTT. Translation: CASSLKHPGGTQYF.

The rearrangement links TRBV12-5 to TRBJ2-5, with unresolved D. The V gene lost 0 bases and the J gene lost 0 bases, with 20 bases spanning the gap. The germline V gene has CDR1 LGHNT and CDR2 FRNRAP. This CDR3 has 19 amino acids. Here the CDR3 reads CASGLVHDGQIDYQETQYF. CDR3 sequence (DNA): TGTGCTAGTGGTTTGGTACATGATGGGCAGATCGATTACCAAGAGACCCAGTACTTC.

The count of this clone is one. The chain is built from TRBV27 and TRBJ1-2; 9 nucleotides align to TRBD1. The length of the CDR3 is 13 residues. Per germline, CDR1 MNHEY and CDR2 SMNVEV (reference sequence). Unmatched junction bases numbered 5, after V lost 5 bases and J lost 7 bases. CDR3: CASSPQTGGGYTF. The CDR3, as DNA: TGTGCCAGCAGTCCCCAGACAGGGGGTGGCTACACCTTC.

The chain recombines TRBV2 with TRBJ2-5, with 7 bases identical to TRBD1. Germline V gene sequence: CDR1 SNHLY, CDR2 FYNNEI. The CDR3 runs 13 residues. V lost 6 bases, J lost 3 bases, and 4 bases stayed unmatched. CDR3 loop: CASRQTGKETQYF. The CDR3 DNA reads TGTGCCAGCAGGCAGACAGGGAAAGAGACCCAGTACTTC.

The V and J genes are TRBV10-3 and TRBJ1-1; TRBD1 aligns across 8 bases. After removal of 7 bases from V and 0 bases from J, the junction contained 4 bases not matched to a gene. CDR3 length equals 14 residues. Germline V gives CDR1 ENHRY, CDR2 SYGVKD. As DNA, the CDR3 is TGTGCCATCACTCCGACAGGGGTGAACACTGAAGCTTTCTTT. Protein sequence: CAITPTGVNTEAFF.

The rearrangement links TRBV10-3 to TRBJ2-1, with 8 bases aligning to TRBD2. This CDR3 is built from 16 residues. The trim removed 4 bases at V and 5 bases at J, leaving 10 bases unmatched. The germline gives CDR1 ENHRY, CDR2 SYGVKD. The CDR3 region is CAISGSGGRPNNEQFF. In DNA, the CDR3 is TGTGCCATCAGTGGATCAGGCGGGAGGCCGAACAATGAGCAGTTCTTC.

This clone was observed once. The CDR3, as DNA: TGTGCCAGCAGCTTCCAGACTAGCGGGGCGCATACGCAGTATTTT. Translated, it gives CASSFQTSGAHTQYF. The rearrangement uses TRBV7-2 and TRBJ2-3; 11 bases are a match to TRBD2. This CDR3 region has 15 residues. The V gene end was trimmed by 3 bases and the J gene end by 7 bases; junction bases not matched to a gene: 6. The germline V gene encodes CDR1 SGHTA and CDR2 FQGNSA.

This chain connects TRBV5-6 to TRBJ2-1, with D unclear. V was cut by 0 bases and J by 10 bases, with 5 bases left in between. This CDR3 region has 11 residues. Germline CDR1 SGHDT, CDR2 YYEEEE. The CDR3 DNA is TGTGCCAGCAGCTTGGGGGCAGAGCAGTTCTTC. Protein product: CASSLGAEQFF. Full variable domain (rest looked up from reference TRBV5-6 and TRBJ2-1): DAGVTQSPTHLIKTRGQQVTLRCSPKSGHDTVSWYQQALGQGPQFIFQYYEEEERQRGNFPDRFSGHQFPNYSSELNVNALLLGDSALYLCASSLGAEQFFGPGTRLTVL.

This chain links TRBV19 with TRBJ2-1, with D possibly matching TRBD1 (6 bases). The ends were cut back, 1 base at V and 2 bases at J, with 18 bases in the middle. Germline V gene lookup returns CDR1 LNHDA and CDR2 SQIVND (reference sequence). The CDR3 runs to 18 residues. CDR3 in DNA: TGTGCCAGTAGTATAGCAACTACCAGGGGCTTACCCTACAATGAGCAGTTCTTC. Its translation is CASSIATTRGLPYNEQFF.

In its sample, this clone was seen a few times. V and J are TRBV9 and TRBJ1-4, with D unclear. Looked up from germline, CDR1 is SGDLS and CDR2 is YYNGEE. The V gene lost 0 bases and the J gene lost 6 bases, with 12 bases spanning the gap. CDR3 size: 15 residues. The CDR3 region is CASSVETSPDEKLFF. CDR3 nucleotide sequence: TGTGCCAGCAGCGTAGAGACATCTCCGGATGAAAAACTGTTTTTT.

The count of this clone is one. The chain carries TRBV3-1 (or the pseudogene TRBV3-2) and TRBJ2-1, with 7 bases fitting TRBD1. The CDR3 is made up of 14 amino acids. Trimming cost V 5 bases and J 5 bases; bases outside gene matches: 6. Germline CDR1 LGHDT, CDR2 YNNKEL (reference sequence). DNA for the CDR3: TGTGCCAGCAGCTTTAGACAGGGAAACAATGAGCAGTTCTTC. This sequence encodes CASSFRQGNNEQFF.

The gene calls are TRBV28 and TRBJ2-3, with 7 bases matching TRBD2. The CDR3 runs to 17 residues. The germline V gene encodes CDR1 MDHEN and CDR2 SYDVKM. J lost 1 base, V lost 5 bases, and 12 bases had no gene match. CDR3 amino acids: CASSSLRGRGRTDTQYF. The CDR3 DNA reads as TGTGCCAGCAGTAGCCTACGGGGGAGGGGACGCACAGATACGCAGTATTTT.

J is TRBJ2-1 and V is TRBV7-6; 8 bases match TRBD2. The CDR3 is 15 residues long. V gave up 5 bases and J gave up 4 bases; unmatched junction bases: 7. Germline V gives CDR1 SGHVS, CDR2 FNYEAQ. The CDR3 is CASSPRGGNYNEQFF. Written as DNA, the CDR3 is TGTGCCAGCAGCCCCCGGGGGGGGAATTACAATGAGCAGTTCTTC.

The rearrangement links TRBV7-3 to TRBJ1-4; weak D call: TRBD1 (5 bases). CDR3 length: 15 amino acids. Trimming left V 5 bases short and J 8 bases short, with 18 bases between. Germline values: CDR1 SGHTA, CDR2 FQGTGA. The CDR3 nucleotides read TGTGCCAGCAGCCCCACGGGGGGAAGGGCGGAAAAACTGTTTTTT. Amino acids: CASSPTGGRAEKLFF.

The chain combines TRBV18 with TRBJ1-2; 7 positions match TRBD1. Germline lookup yields CDR1 KGHSH and CDR2 LQKENI. V shed 3 bases and J 6 bases; nucleotides not matched to a gene: 7. The CDR3 is 14 amino acids. This chain's CDR3 is CASSPDPGGHGYTF. The DNA of the CDR3 is TGTGCCAGCTCACCGGATCCAGGGGGTCATGGCTACACCTTC.

The chain uses TRBV12-3 or TRBV12-4 and TRBJ1-1; tentatively, D is TRBD1 (5 bases). The length of the CDR3 is 13 residues. Trimming pared 2 bases from V and 11 bases from J, leaving 15 bases between. The CDR3 DNA reads TGTGCCAGCAGTTTATACAGGAATCGTTTGGCTTTCTTT. Amino acids: CASSLYRNRLAFF.

The chain couples TRBV19 to TRBJ2-1; D not resolved. The germline V gene has CDR1 LNHDA and CDR2 SQIVND (reference sequence). The ends were cut back, 2 bases at V and 0 bases at J, with 14 bases in the middle. This CDR3 is built from 17 residues. CDR3 region: CASSITPLWSSYNEQFF. DNA for the CDR3: TGTGCCAGTAGTATAACTCCTCTGTGGAGCTCCTACAATGAGCAGTTCTTC.

The chain joins TRBV4-2 to TRBJ1-3, with D unclear. The germline gives CDR1 LGHNA, CDR2 YNFKEQ. The CDR3 has 17 amino acids. V gave up 4 bases and J gave up 1 base, with 17 bases separating them. The CDR3 DNA reads as TGTGCCAGCAGCCGGAAGAGCGCCCGGGATTCTGGAAACACCATATATTTT. Its translation is CASSRKSARDSGNTIYF.

The V gene is TRBV3-1 (or the pseudogene TRBV3-2), the J gene TRBJ2-7, with D perhaps TRBD2 (5 bases). The CDR3 sequence is 18 residues long. Trimming took 1 base from V and 2 from J, leaving 21 bases between them. Per germline, CDR1 LGHDT and CDR2 YNNKEL (reference sequence). This CDR3 is CASSQVSFWAGRAYEQYF. CDR3 DNA sequence: TGTGCCAGCAGCCAAGTGTCATTTTGGGCGGGCCGGGCCTACGAGCAGTACTTC.

The chain employs TRBV30 and TRBJ2-3; perhaps TRBD2 as D (6 bases). The CDR3 has 13 residues. V was clipped by 2 bases and J by 5 bases, with 11 bases between them. Germline V CDR1 and CDR2: GTSNPN, SVGIG (reference sequence). This chain's CDR3 is CAWSSGRRDTQYF. In nucleotides, the CDR3 is TGTGCCTGGAGTAGCGGGCGTAGAGATACGCAGTATTTT.

This sequence joins TRBV9 and TRBJ2-1, with 10 bases fitting TRBD2. Unmatched junction bases numbered 13, after V lost 0 bases and J lost 4 bases. The CDR3 is 19 amino acids. CDR1 and CDR2 (germline): SGDLS, YYNGEE. In DNA, the CDR3 is TGTGCCAGCAGCGTAGGACTAGCGGGTCCGGGGGGAGGTTACAATGAGCAGTTCTTC. As protein: CASSVGLAGPGGGYNEQFF.

This clone has just one count. This rearrangement joins TRBV5-1 to TRBJ2-2; a possible D gene is TRBD1 (5 bases). Germline V gene sequence: CDR1 SGHRS, CDR2 YFSETQ. The CDR3 is made up of 14 amino acids. V was pared by 3 bases and J by 4 bases, with 10 bases between. In nucleotides, the CDR3 is TGCGCCAGCAGCTCCGACAGAGTCACCGGGGAGCTGTTTTTT. Translation: CASSSDRVTGELFF.

V gene TRBV12-3 or TRBV12-4 combines with J gene TRBJ1-5; D remains unclear. V was shortened by 3 bases and J by 5 bases, with 8 bases between the two germline ends. CDR3 length: 13 residues. The CDR3 sequence is CASSFAGDQPQHF. Written as DNA, the CDR3 is TGTGCCAGCAGTTTTGCCGGGGATCAGCCCCAGCATTTT.

The DNA for the CDR3 is TGTGCCAGCAGCCCCCTGGGACAGGGGGTCAATGAGCAGTTCTTC. Translating it yields CASSPLGQGVNEQFF. The chain has TRBV7-2 and TRBJ2-1; 11 positions match TRBD1. V shed 5 bases and J 6 bases; nucleotides not matched to a gene: 6. CDR1 is SGHTA and CDR2 is FQGNSA in the germline V gene. This CDR3 comprises 15 residues.